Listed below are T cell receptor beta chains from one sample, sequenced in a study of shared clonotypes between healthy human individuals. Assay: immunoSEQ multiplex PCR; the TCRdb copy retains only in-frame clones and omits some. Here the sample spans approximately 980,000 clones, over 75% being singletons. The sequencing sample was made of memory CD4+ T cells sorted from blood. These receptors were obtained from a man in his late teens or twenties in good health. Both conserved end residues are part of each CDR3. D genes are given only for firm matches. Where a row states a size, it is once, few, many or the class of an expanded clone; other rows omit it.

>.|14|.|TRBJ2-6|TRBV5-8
CASRQRSGANVLTF
TGTGCCAGCAGACAGCGATCTGGGGCCAACGTCCTGACTTTC
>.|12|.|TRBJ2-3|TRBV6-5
CASTSSTDTQYF
TGTGCCAGCACAAGCTCCACAGATACGCAGTATTTT
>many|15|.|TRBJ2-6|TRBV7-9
CASSFRGSGANVLTF
TGTGCCAGCAGCTTCAGAGGCTCTGGGGCCAACGTCCTGACTTTC
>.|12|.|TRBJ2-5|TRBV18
CASSTYQETQYF
TGTGCCAGCTCAACGTACCAAGAGACCCAGTACTTC
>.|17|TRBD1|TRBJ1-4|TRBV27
CASSLRPPRDRAEKLFF
TGTGCCAGCAGTTTACGGCCCCCCCGGGACAGGGCCGAAAAACTGTTTTTT
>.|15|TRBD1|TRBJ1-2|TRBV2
CASSGGAGGLYGYTF
TGTGCCAGCAGCGGGGGTGCAGGGGGTCTCTATGGCTACACCTTC
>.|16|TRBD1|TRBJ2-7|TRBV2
CASHADRGRGASEQYF
TGTGCCAGCCACGCCGACAGGGGGCGCGGGGCCAGCGAGCAGTACTTC
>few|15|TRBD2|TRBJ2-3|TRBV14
CASSSGTSKTDTQYF
TGTGCCAGCAGTTCAGGGACTAGCAAAACAGATACGCAGTATTTT
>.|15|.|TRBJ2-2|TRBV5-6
CASSYFTGGTGELFF
TGTGCCAGCAGTTACTTTACGGGTGGCACCGGGGAGCTGTTTTTT
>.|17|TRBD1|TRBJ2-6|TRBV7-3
CASSEERGQSGANVLTF
TGTGCCAGCAGTGAAGAGAGGGGGCAATCTGGGGCCAACGTCCTGACTTTC
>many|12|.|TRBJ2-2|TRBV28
CASRMNTGELFF
TGTGCCAGCCGAATGAACACCGGGGAGCTGTTTTTT
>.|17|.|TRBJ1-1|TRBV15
CATSRDRFGVGNTEAFF
TGTGCCACCAGCAGAGATCGTTTTGGGGTAGGGAACACTGAAGCTTTCTTT
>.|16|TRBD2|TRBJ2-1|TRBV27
CASSPGTSGRAGEQFF
TGTGCCAGCAGTCCTGGGACTAGCGGGAGAGCTGGTGAGCAGTTCTTC
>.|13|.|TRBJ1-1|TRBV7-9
CASRWAENTEAFF
TGTGCCAGCAGGTGGGCAGAGAACACTGAAGCTTTCTTT
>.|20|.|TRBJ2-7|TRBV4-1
CASSLGTGAKILTSSYEQYF
TGCGCCAGCAGCCTCGGGACCGGGGCGAAGATACTAACTAGCTCCTACGAGCAGTACTTC
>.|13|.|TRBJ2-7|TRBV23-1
CASSRGQLYEQYF
TGCGCCAGCAGTCGAGGACAACTCTACGAGCAGTACTTC
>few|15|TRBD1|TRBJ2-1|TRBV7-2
CASSLADRGGNEQFF
TGTGCCAGCAGCTTAGCAGACAGGGGAGGAAATGAGCAGTTCTTC
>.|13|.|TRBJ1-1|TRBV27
CASSGQGRTEAFF
TGTGCCAGCAGTGGGCAGGGGAGGACTGAAGCTTTCTTT
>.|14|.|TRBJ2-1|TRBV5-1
CASSSGTYYNEQFF
TGCGCCAGCAGCTCGGGGACCTACTACAATGAGCAGTTCTTC
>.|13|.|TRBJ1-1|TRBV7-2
CASSLAGPSKAFF
TGTGCCAGCAGCTTAGCCGGACCATCTAAAGCTTTCTTT
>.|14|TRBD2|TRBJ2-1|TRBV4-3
CASSPGGSYNEQFF
TGCGCCAGCAGCCCGGGGGGGTCCTACAATGAGCAGTTCTTC
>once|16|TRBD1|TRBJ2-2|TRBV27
CASRNGRTGLTGELFF
TGTGCCAGCCGAAACGGGCGGACAGGCCTCACCGGGGAGCTGTTTTTT
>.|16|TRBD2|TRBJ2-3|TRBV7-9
CASITAGGLSTDTQYF
TGTGCCAGCATTACGGCCGGGGGGTTAAGCACAGATACGCAGTATTTT
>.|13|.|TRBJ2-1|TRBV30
CAWQSGFYNEQFF
TGTGCCTGGCAGTCCGGATTCTACAATGAGCAGTTCTTC
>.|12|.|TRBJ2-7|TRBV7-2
CASSLLWTEQYF
TGTGCCAGCAGCTTATTATGGACCGAGCAGTACTTC
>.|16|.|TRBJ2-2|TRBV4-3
CASSQAGLSSTGELFF
TGCGCCAGCAGCCAAGCGGGACTGTCGAGCACCGGGGAGCTGTTTTTT
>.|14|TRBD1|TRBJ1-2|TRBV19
CASSLPGQGYGYTF
TGTGCCAGTAGTCTACCGGGACAGGGTTATGGCTACACCTTC
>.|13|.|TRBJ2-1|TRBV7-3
CASSPAGYNEQFF
TGTGCCAGCAGTCCGGCCGGTTACAATGAGCAGTTCTTC
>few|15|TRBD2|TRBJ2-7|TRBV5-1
CASSWGLADSYEQYF
TGCGCCAGCAGCTGGGGACTAGCGGACTCCTACGAGCAGTACTTC
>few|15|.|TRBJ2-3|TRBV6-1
CASSDGQPGVDTQYF
TGTGCCAGCAGCGACGGACAGCCAGGTGTAGATACGCAGTATTTT
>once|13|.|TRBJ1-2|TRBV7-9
CASSLLGVYGYTF
TGTGCCAGCAGCTTATTGGGAGTCTATGGCTACACCTTC
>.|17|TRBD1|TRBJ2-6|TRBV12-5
CASGLTGGSSGANVLTF
TGTGCTAGTGGCCTGACAGGGGGCAGCTCTGGGGCCAACGTCCTGACTTTC
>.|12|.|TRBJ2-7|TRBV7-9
CASSSVHYEQYF
TGTGCCAGCAGTTCCGTCCACTACGAGCAGTACTTC
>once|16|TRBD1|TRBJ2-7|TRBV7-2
CASSLDGTGGFDEQYF
TGTGCCAGCAGCTTAGATGGGACAGGGGGCTTCGACGAGCAGTACTTC
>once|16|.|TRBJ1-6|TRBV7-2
CASSSVPGRFNSPLHF
TGTGCCAGCAGCTCGGTACCGGGAAGGTTTAATTCACCCCTCCACTTT
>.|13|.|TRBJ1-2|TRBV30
CAWSVRRTYGYTF
TGTGCCTGGAGTGTACGGCGGACTTATGGCTACACCTTC
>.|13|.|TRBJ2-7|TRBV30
CAWSVNPLYEQYF
TGTGCCTGGAGTGTTAATCCCCTCTACGAGCAGTACTTC
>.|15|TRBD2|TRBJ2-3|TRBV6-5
CASSLGEGYTDTQYF
TGTGCCAGCAGTTTAGGGGAGGGCTACACAGATACGCAGTATTTT
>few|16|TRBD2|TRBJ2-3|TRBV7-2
CASSSTGTSGTDTQYF
TGTGCCAGCAGCTCAACCGGGACTAGCGGGACAGATACGCAGTATTTT
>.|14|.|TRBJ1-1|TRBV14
CASSRDLRKDEAFF
TGTGCCAGCAGCCGAGATCTCCGCAAGGATGAAGCTTTCTTT
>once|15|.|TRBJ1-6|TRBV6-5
CASSYGVSYNSPLHF
TGTGCCAGCAGTTACGGGGTCAGCTATAATTCACCCCTCCACTTT
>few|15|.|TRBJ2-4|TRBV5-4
CASSLGANSKNIQYF
TGTGCCAGCAGCTTGGGAGCCAACTCCAAAAACATTCAGTACTTC
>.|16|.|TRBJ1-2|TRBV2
CASTSADVLANYGYTF
TGTGCCAGCACGTCAGCAGACGTACTTGCTAACTATGGCTACACCTTC
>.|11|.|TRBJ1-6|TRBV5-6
CASSIEGALHF
TGTGCCAGCTCTATAGAAGGTGCCCTCCACTTT
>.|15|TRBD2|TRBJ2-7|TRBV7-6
CASSPSTGGPSEQYF
TGTGCCAGCAGTCCCTCCACGGGGGGGCCTTCCGAGCAGTACTTC
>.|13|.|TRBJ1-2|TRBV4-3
CASSQGLGYGYTF
TGCGCCAGCAGCCAAGGCCTTGGCTATGGCTACACCTTC
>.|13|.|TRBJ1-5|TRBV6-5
CASRAGVNQPQHF
TGTGCCAGCAGAGCTGGTGTGAATCAGCCCCAGCATTTT
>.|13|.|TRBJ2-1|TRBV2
CASTMGARNEQFF
TGTGCCAGCACTATGGGGGCGCGCAATGAGCAGTTCTTC
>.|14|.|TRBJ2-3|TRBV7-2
CASSLDGKRDTQYF
TGTGCCAGCAGCTTAGACGGGAAGAGGGATACGCAGTATTTT
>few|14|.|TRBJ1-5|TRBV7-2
CASSRDNSNQPQHF
TGTGCCAGCAGCCGAGACAATAGCAATCAGCCCCAGCATTTT
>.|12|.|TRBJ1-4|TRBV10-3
CATGGTGEKLFF
TGTGCCACTGGCGGGACGGGTGAAAAACTGTTTTTT
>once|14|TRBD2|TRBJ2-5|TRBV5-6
CASSTTSGSETQYF
TGTGCCAGCAGCACGACTAGCGGGTCGGAGACCCAGTACTTC
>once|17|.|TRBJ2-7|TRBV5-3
CARSPLSPGDCDYEQYF
TGTGCCAGAAGCCCTCTATCCCCGGGGGACTGTGACTACGAGCAGTACTTC